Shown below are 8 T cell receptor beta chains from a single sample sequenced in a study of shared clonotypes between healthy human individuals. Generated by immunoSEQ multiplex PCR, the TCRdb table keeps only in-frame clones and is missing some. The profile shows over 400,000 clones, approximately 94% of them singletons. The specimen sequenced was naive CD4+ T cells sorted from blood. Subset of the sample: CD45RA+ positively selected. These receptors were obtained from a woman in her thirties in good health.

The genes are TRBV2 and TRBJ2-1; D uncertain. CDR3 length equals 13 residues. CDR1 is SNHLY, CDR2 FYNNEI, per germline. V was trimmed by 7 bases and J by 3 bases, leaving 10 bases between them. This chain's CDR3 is CASTRGVYNEQFF. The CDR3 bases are TGTGCCAGCACTAGAGGTGTCTACAATGAGCAGTTCTTC.

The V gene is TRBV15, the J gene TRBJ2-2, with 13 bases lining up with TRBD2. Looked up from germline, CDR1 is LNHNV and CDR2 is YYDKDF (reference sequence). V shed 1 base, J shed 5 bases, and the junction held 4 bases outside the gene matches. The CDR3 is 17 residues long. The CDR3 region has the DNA TGTGCCACCAGCAGAGGGACTAGCGGGAGTGGAACCGGGGAGCTGTTTTTT. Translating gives CATSRGTSGSGTGELFF.

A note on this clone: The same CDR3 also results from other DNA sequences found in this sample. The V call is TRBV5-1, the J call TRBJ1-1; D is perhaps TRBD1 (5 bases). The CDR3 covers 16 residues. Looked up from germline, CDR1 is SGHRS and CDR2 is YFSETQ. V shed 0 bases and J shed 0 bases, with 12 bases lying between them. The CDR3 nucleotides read TGCGCCAGCAGCTTGGCGGGTCAGGGCCTGAACACTGAAGCTTTCTTT. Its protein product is CASSLAGQGLNTEAFF.

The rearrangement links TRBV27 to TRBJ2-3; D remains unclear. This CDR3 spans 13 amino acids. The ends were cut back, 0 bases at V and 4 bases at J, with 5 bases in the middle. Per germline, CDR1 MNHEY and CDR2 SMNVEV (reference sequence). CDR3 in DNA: TGTGCCAGCAGTTTATCGCGCGCAGATACGCAGTATTTT. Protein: CASSLSRADTQYF.

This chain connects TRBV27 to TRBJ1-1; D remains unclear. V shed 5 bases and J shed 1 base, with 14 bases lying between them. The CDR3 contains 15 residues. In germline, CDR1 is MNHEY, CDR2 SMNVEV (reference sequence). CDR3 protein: CASSPRPVGNTEAFF. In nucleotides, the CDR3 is TGTGCCAGCAGTCCCCGGCCGGTGGGGAACACTGAAGCTTTCTTT.

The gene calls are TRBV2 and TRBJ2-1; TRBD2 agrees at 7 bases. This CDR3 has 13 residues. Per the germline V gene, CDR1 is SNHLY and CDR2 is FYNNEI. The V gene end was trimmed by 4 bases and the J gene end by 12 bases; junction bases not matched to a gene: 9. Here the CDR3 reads CASSGGAGAWQFF. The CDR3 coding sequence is TGTGCCAGCAGTGGGGGCGCGGGAGCGTGGCAGTTCTTC.

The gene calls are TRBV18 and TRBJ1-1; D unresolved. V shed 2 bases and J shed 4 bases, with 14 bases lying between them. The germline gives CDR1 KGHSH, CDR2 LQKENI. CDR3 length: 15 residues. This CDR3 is CASSPSLDGSTEAFF. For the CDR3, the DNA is TGTGCCAGCTCACCATCCTTGGATGGGAGCACTGAAGCTTTCTTT.

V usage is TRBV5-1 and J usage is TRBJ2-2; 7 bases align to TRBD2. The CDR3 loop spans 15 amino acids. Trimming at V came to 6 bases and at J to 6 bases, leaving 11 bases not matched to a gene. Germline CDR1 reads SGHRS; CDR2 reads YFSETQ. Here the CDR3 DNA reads TGCGCCAGCAAGCAGTTCGCGGGAGAGTCCGGGGAGCTGTTTTTT. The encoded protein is CASKQFAGESGELFF.